The T cell receptor beta chain described here comes from a study of technical replicates of blood from a handful of donors. The CDR3 has 13 amino acids. Germline V gene data show CDR1 as SGHDN and CDR2 as FVKESK. V was shortened by 3 bases and J by 3 bases, with 9 bases between the two germline ends. Produced via immunoSEQ multiplex PCR; TCRdb's table is partial and in-frame only. The sample has 70,000 or so clones, 95% to 98% seen once. This chain joins TRBV14 and TRBJ2-7; no clear D. This TCR came from a human donor in good health. Specimen: T cells isolated from PBMCs. CDR3 DNA sequence: TGTGCCAGCAGCCACTACAGTCTCTACGAGCAGTACTTC. Its translation: CASSHYSLYEQYF.